The 26 T cell receptor beta chains reported below all come from one sample, sequenced in a study of blood T cell repertoires in COVID-19. The repertoire was sequenced with immunoSEQ multiplex PCR; TCRdb's copy has only in-frame clones and lacks some. The repertoire holds approximately 200,000 clones, with under 90% as singletons. The specimen sequenced was PBMCs or T cells enriched from blood (not recorded which). These receptors were taken from a man between 60 and 75 years old who had recovered from COVID-19.

The rearrangement uses TRBV6-5 and TRBJ1-2; 7 nucleotides match TRBD1. V shed 5 bases, J shed 4 bases, and the junction held 10 bases outside the gene matches. The CDR3 covers 15 residues. Germline V gene data show CDR1 as MNHEY and CDR2 as SVGAGI. The CDR3, as DNA: TGTGCCAGCAGTCAACACACCGGGACAGTCTATGGCTACACCTTC. Its protein is CASSQHTGTVYGYTF.

The chain links TRBV6-6 to TRBJ1-2, with 8 bases fitting TRBD1. V shed 5 bases and J 4 bases; nucleotides not matched to a gene: 3. This CDR3 has 13 amino acids. CDR1 is MNHNY and CDR2 is SVGAGI in the germline V gene (reference sequence). CDR3 bases: TGTGCCAGCAGTAACACAGGGGGCTATGGCTACACCTTC. It translates to CASSNTGGYGYTF.

This clone was seen a single time. This rearrangement joins TRBV4-3 to TRBJ2-3, with 10 bases lining up with TRBD2. The CDR3 extends over 15 amino acids. Germline trimming cut 1 base from V and 5 bases from J; bases unmatched to any gene: 3. Germline V gene data show CDR1 as LGHNA and CDR2 as YSLEER. CDR3 DNA: TGCGCCAGCAGCCAAGGGCAGCGGGGGGGAGATACGCAGTATTTT. As protein: CASSQGQRGGDTQYF.

J is TRBJ2-1 and V is TRBV29-1; maybe TRBD2 (6 bases). The CDR3 is 16 amino acids. Germline CDR1 SQVTM, CDR2 ANQGSEA. Trimming removed 0 bases at V and 4 bases at J, with 16 bases between. The CDR3 loop is CSVEDPARAGYNEQFF. CDR3 nucleotide sequence: TGCAGCGTTGAAGACCCCGCTAGGGCGGGGTACAATGAGCAGTTCTTC.

The chain recombines TRBV19 with TRBJ2-5; 10 bases line up with TRBD2. Per the germline V gene, CDR1 is LNHDA and CDR2 is SQIVND (reference sequence). Unmatched junction bases numbered 2, after V lost 5 bases and J lost 2 bases. The CDR3 runs 14 residues. The CDR3 spells CASSGSGGQETQYF. Here the CDR3 DNA reads TGTGCCAGTAGTGGTAGCGGGGGGCAAGAGACCCAGTACTTC.

The chain is built from TRBV6-6 and TRBJ2-5, with 8 positions matching TRBD2. CDR1 is MNHNY and CDR2 is SVGAGI in the germline V gene (reference sequence). This CDR3 comprises 15 residues. Trimming removed 4 bases from V and 2 bases from J; junction bases left unmatched: 6. CDR3 loop: CASSFKRGRQETQYF. The CDR3 DNA is TGTGCCAGCAGTTTCAAGCGGGGGAGACAAGAGACCCAGTACTTC.

The chain recombines TRBV19 with TRBJ1-5, with 7 nucleotides matching TRBD1. Germline loops: CDR1 LNHDA, CDR2 SQIVND (reference sequence). V shed 3 bases, J shed 2 bases, and the junction held 10 bases outside the gene matches. The CDR3 contains 17 residues. CDR3: CASSIERQGGGNQPQHF. CDR3 DNA sequence: TGTGCCAGTAGTATTGAAAGACAGGGTGGGGGCAATCAGCCCCAGCATTTT.

The chain couples TRBV5-1 to TRBJ1-1; 8 positions agree with TRBD1. The CDR3 has 14 amino acids. The trim removed 4 bases at V and 4 bases at J, leaving 6 bases unmatched. From germline, CDR1 is SGHRS and CDR2 YFSETQ. The CDR3: CASSTDRGVTEAFF. The CDR3 coding sequence is TGCGCCAGCAGCACCGACAGGGGAGTCACTGAAGCTTTCTTT. Full variable domain (rest looked up from reference TRBV5-1 and TRBJ1-1): KAGVTQTPRYLIKTRGQQVTLSCSPISGHRSVSWYQQTPGQGLQFLFEYFSETQRNKGNFPGRFSGRQFSNSRSEMNVSTLELGDSALYLCASSTDRGVTEAFFGQGTRLTVV.

This clone was recorded a few times. The CDR3 DNA is TGCGCCAGCAGCCAAGTTATAGGGGCGAATGAAAAACTGTTTTTT. Protein sequence: CASSQVIGANEKLFF. J is TRBJ1-4 and V is TRBV4-3, with a tentative D call TRBD1 (5 bases). There are 15 residues in the CDR3. Between the trimmed V and J ends, which lost 1 base and 5 bases, there was a span of 11 bases. Germline CDR1 is LGHNA and CDR2 is YSLEER.

The rearrangement links TRBV11-3 to TRBJ2-7, with a weak D call TRBD1 (5 bases). Germline loops: CDR1 SGHNT, CDR2 YENEEA. The CDR3 totals 13 residues. Trimming took off 5 bases at V and 6 bases at J, with 14 bases between the two ends. The CDR3 sequence is CASSVSQVSEQYF. In DNA form, the CDR3 reads TGTGCCAGCAGCGTCTCACAGGTATCCGAGCAGTACTTC. Based on the CDR3 plus reference TRBV11-3 and TRBJ2-7, the full variable domain is EAGVVQSPRYKIIEKKQPVAFWCNPISGHNTLYWYLQNLGQGPELLIRYENEEAVDDSQLPKDRFSAERLKGVDSTLKIQPAELGDSAVYLCASSVSQVSEQYFGPGTRLTVT.

In nucleotides, the CDR3 is TGTGCCAGCAGCTTAATAACAGTGAGGGAGCTGTTTTTT. This gives the protein CASSLITVRELFF. This chain joins TRBV11-1 and TRBJ2-2; no clear D. V was pared by 2 bases and J by 9 bases, with 10 bases between. CDR3 length: 13 amino acids. Germline CDR1 is SGHAT and CDR2 is FQDESV (reference sequence).

As for this clone: Additional DNA sequences in this sample encode the identical CDR3. V usage is TRBV4-3 and J usage is TRBJ1-2; D is uncertain. Trimming cost V 0 bases and J 3 bases, with 11 bases left between them. Germline V gives CDR1 LGHNA, CDR2 YSLEER. The CDR3 totals 15 residues. The CDR3 spells CASSQDGGSDYGYTF. CDR3 DNA: TGCGCCAGCAGCCAAGATGGAGGGAGTGACTATGGCTACACCTTC.

The V gene is TRBV3-1 (or the pseudogene TRBV3-2), the J gene TRBJ1-5, with 11 positions matching TRBD1. This CDR3 region has 15 residues. Germline V CDR1 and CDR2: LGHDT, YNNKEL (reference sequence). Trimming removed 1 base from V and 4 bases from J; junction bases left unmatched: 0. The CDR3 nucleotides read TGTGCCAGCAGCCAAGGGGACAGGGGGAATCAGCCCCAGCATTTT. This codes for CASSQGDRGNQPQHF.

The chain recombines TRBV6-4 with TRBJ1-1; 7 nucleotides agree with TRBD1. The CDR3 spans 14 residues. Germline V gene data show CDR1 as MRHNA and CDR2 as SNTAGT. J was trimmed by 1 base and V by 8 bases; bases with no gene match: 7. CDR3 amino acids: CASGRGPRNTEAFF. The CDR3 DNA is TGTGCCAGCGGAAGGGGGCCACGGAACACTGAAGCTTTCTTT.

The chain recombines TRBV5-1 with TRBJ2-5, with 8 bases fitting TRBD1. The length of the CDR3 is 13 residues. The germline CDR1 and CDR2 sequences are SGHRS and YFSETQ. V lost 3 bases and J lost 3; bases outside the gene matches: 1. For the CDR3, the DNA is TGCGCCAGCAGCTCGGGACAGGAAGAGACCCAGTACTTC. Translation: CASSSGQEETQYF.

V and J are TRBV5-5 and TRBJ2-5, with 7 positions matching TRBD1. V lost 4 bases to trimming and J lost 1 base; unmatched junction nucleotides: 4. Germline V gene lookup returns CDR1 SGHKS and CDR2 YYEKEE (reference sequence). CDR3 length: 14 residues. CDR3 sequence (DNA): TGTGCCAGCAGCCGGGGACAGCTCCAAGAGACCCAGTACTTC. Translation gives CASSRGQLQETQYF.

The V and J genes are TRBV9 and TRBJ2-5; TRBD1 matches 8 bases. The trim removed 4 bases at V and 5 bases at J, leaving 13 bases unmatched. CDR1 is SGDLS, CDR2 YYNGEE, per germline. The CDR3 extends over 16 amino acids. CDR3 protein: CASSPTGTGPRETQYF. Written as DNA, the CDR3 is TGTGCCAGCAGCCCAACCGGGACAGGCCCCCGGGAGACCCAGTACTTC.

V gene TRBV11-1 combines with J gene TRBJ1-2; D gene uncertain. The CDR3 has 13 amino acids. Trimming took off 2 bases at V and 4 bases at J, with 8 bases between the two ends. Germline CDR1 reads SGHAT; CDR2 reads FQDESV (reference sequence). The CDR3 protein is CASSLSGSYGYTF. The CDR3 DNA reads as TGTGCCAGCAGCTTATCCGGGTCCTATGGCTACACCTTC.

This clone was seen just once. The chain has TRBV5-3 and TRBJ1-2; the D gene is possibly TRBD1 (6 bases). TRBV5-3 falls under the ORF class, with uncertain function. The germline V and J ends were trimmed by 1 base and 7 bases, with 8 bases remaining between them. CDR3 length: 12 amino acids. Here the CDR3 reads CARSLTGFGYTF. In DNA, the CDR3 is TGTGCCAGAAGCTTGACAGGGTTTGGCTACACCTTC.

The CDR3 loop is CASSLDSITYEQYF. In DNA, the CDR3 is TGCGCCAGCAGCTTGGACAGCATTACCTACGAGCAGTACTTC. The gene calls are TRBV5-1 and TRBJ2-7; D unresolved. Trimming pared 0 bases from V and 2 bases from J, leaving 9 bases between. The CDR3 consists of 14 residues. Germline V gene lookup returns CDR1 SGHRS and CDR2 YFSETQ.

The chain combines TRBV12-5 with TRBJ2-2; TRBD2 matches at 11 bases. Germline CDR1 and CDR2: LGHNT and FRNRAP. The trim removed 6 bases at V and 0 bases at J, leaving 3 bases unmatched. There are 16 residues in the CDR3. The CDR3 DNA follows: TGTGCTAGTGGCACGGGACTAGCGGCGAACACCGGGGAGCTGTTTTTT. Translated, it gives CASGTGLAANTGELFF.

The chain carries TRBV7-2 and TRBJ2-7, with 12 bases matching TRBD2. The germline gives CDR1 SGHTA, CDR2 FQGNSA. V shed 1 base and J 0 bases; nucleotides not matched to a gene: 4. The CDR3 totals 17 residues. CDR3 DNA sequence: TGTGCCAGCAGCTTAGGACTAGCGGGGGACTCCTCCTACGAGCAGTACTTC. The encoded protein is CASSLGLAGDSSYEQYF.

Concerning this clone: In the same sample, other DNA sequences code for this CDR3. The rearrangement joins TRBV27 to TRBJ1-6, with 7 positions matching TRBD1. J gave up 8 bases and V 1 base, and 5 bases lay outside the gene matches. CDR1 and CDR2 (germline): MNHEY, SMNVEV (reference sequence). The CDR3 loop spans 15 amino acids. CDR3 amino acids: CASSLYRGRDSPLHF. The CDR3, as DNA: TGTGCCAGCAGTTTATACAGGGGACGGGATTCACCCCTCCACTTT.

The rearrangement joins TRBV9 to TRBJ2-7; no clear D. CDR3 length: 11 amino acids. Deletions cut 7 bases from V and 4 bases from J, with 9 bases between. The V gene's germline CDR1 is SGDLS and CDR2 YYNGEE. DNA for the CDR3: TGTGCCAGCGGCGACAAGTACGAGCAGTACTTC. Its translation: CASGDKYEQYF. Supplemented by reference TRBV9 and TRBJ2-7, the full variable domain reads DSGVTQTPKHLITATGQRVTLRCSPRSGDLSVYWYQQSLDQGLQFLIQYYNGEERAKGNILERFSAQQFPDLHSELNLSSLELGDSALYFCASGDKYEQYFGPGTRLTVT.

This chain uses TRBV27 with TRBJ1-1; TRBD1 matches at 7 bases. The CDR3 is 14 amino acids. J gave up 0 bases and V 5 bases, and 3 bases lay outside the gene matches. Per germline, CDR1 MNHEY and CDR2 SMNVEV (reference sequence). The CDR3 nucleotides read TGTGCCAGCAGTCAGGGACAGTTGAACACTGAAGCTTTCTTT. The encoded protein is CASSQGQLNTEAFF.

This sequence joins TRBV4-3 and TRBJ2-1, with D unresolved. Trimming took off 0 bases at V and 4 bases at J, with 10 bases between the two ends. This CDR3 comprises 15 residues. CDR1 and CDR2 from the germline V gene are LGHNA and YSLEER. Here the CDR3 DNA reads TGCGCCAGCAGCCAAGATCAGGTCAGTTACAATGAGCAGTTCTTC. Translation: CASSQDQVSYNEQFF.